One sample yielded the 10 T cell receptor beta chains listed below, sequenced in a study of shared clonotypes between healthy human individuals. Measured with immunoSEQ multiplex PCR; TCRdb has only the in-frame clones, and not every one. Among roughly 680,000 clones listed, roughly 72% were seen once. The sample taken for sequencing was memory CD4+ T cells sorted from blood. As to subset: CD45RA-negative fraction. The origin of the receptors is a woman aged 25-40 years in good health.

About this clone itself: Other nucleotide sequences from this sample produce the same CDR3. The chain's CDR3 is CASNRGNQPQHF. The CDR3 region has the DNA TGTGCCAGCAACCGAGGCAATCAGCCCCAGCATTTT. V is TRBV28 and J is TRBJ1-5; no firm D call. The CDR3 contains 12 residues. Germline V gives CDR1 MDHEN, CDR2 SYDVKM. V lost 7 bases and J lost 2, with 6 bases in between.

The chain combines TRBV29-1 with TRBJ2-2, with TRBD1 matching 10 bases. Germline V lookup: CDR1 SQVTM, CDR2 ANQGSEA. This CDR3 comprises 13 residues. The V segment lost 7 bases and the J segment 5 bases; nucleotides outside the gene matches: 4. The CDR3 DNA reads as TGCAGCGGTGGGGACAGGGGTACCGGGGAGCTGTTTTTT. Its protein product is CSGGDRGTGELFF.

As to this clone: The same CDR3 can be traced to other DNA sequences in this sample. V gene TRBV5-1 combines with J gene TRBJ1-5; D possibly corresponds to TRBD1 (6 bases). The V gene's germline CDR1 is SGHRS and CDR2 YFSETQ. Trimming took off 0 bases at V and 7 bases at J, with 8 bases between the two ends. This CDR3 has 13 amino acids. CDR3 nucleotides: TGCGCCAGCAGCTTGGAGGGGGGACAGCCCCAGCATTTT. Translating it yields CASSLEGGQPQHF.

This clone has a single count. This chain uses TRBV19 with TRBJ1-2, with 8 bases identical to TRBD1. The CDR3 runs 17 residues. The V gene end was trimmed by 4 bases and the J gene end by 8 bases; junction bases not matched to a gene: 18. Per germline, CDR1 LNHDA and CDR2 SQIVND (reference sequence). For the CDR3, the DNA is TGTGCCAGTAGTAATACGGGACAGGACCGCATGTCGAGGGGCTACACCTTC. Its translation is CASSNTGQDRMSRGYTF.

This rearrangement joins TRBV5-1 to TRBJ2-2; 10 bases map to TRBD2. This CDR3 contains 17 residues. CDR1 and CDR2 (germline): SGHRS, YFSETQ. J lost 1 base, V lost 0 bases, and 3 bases had no gene match. CDR3 DNA sequence: TGCGCCAGCAGCTTGGCCTGGACTAGCGGGAACACCGGGGAGCTGTTTTTT. Encoded protein: CASSLAWTSGNTGELFF.

This clone is a singleton in its sample. The chain uses TRBV30 and TRBJ2-3, with 7 bases aligning to TRBD1. Germline assignment: CDR1 GTSNPN and CDR2 SVGIG (reference sequence). CDR3 length: 13 amino acids. V was clipped by 0 bases and J by 4 bases; unmatched bases: 1. CDR3 sequence: CAWSVGGADTQYF. The CDR3 region has the DNA TGTGCCTGGAGTGTAGGGGGCGCAGATACGCAGTATTTT.

The gene calls are TRBV29-1 and TRBJ2-7; D is uncertain. The length of the CDR3 is 14 residues. The germline V gene has CDR1 SQVTM and CDR2 ANQGSEA. V shed 4 bases and J shed 5 bases, with 18 bases lying between them. CDR3 amino acids: CSVGGSLPFDEQYF. The CDR3, as DNA: TGCAGCGTTGGTGGGTCCTTGCCATTTGACGAGCAGTACTTC.

The genes are TRBV6-5 and TRBJ2-2; no firm D call. Germline V lookup: CDR1 MNHEY, CDR2 SVGAGI. Trimming cost V 6 bases and J 6 bases, with 14 bases left between them. The CDR3 spans 14 residues. The CDR3 sequence: CASSPREHPGELFF. CDR3 DNA: TGTGCCAGCAGCCCCCGCGAACATCCCGGGGAGCTGTTTTTT.

Remarks on this clone: One end of the junction does not line up with germline, which may come from a read error. This rearrangement joins TRBV10-2 to TRBJ2-5; maybe TRBD2 (5 bases). This CDR3 comprises 13 residues. Germline-derived CDR1 and CDR2 are WSHSY and SAAADI. CDR3 nucleotide sequence: TGCGCCAGCAGGGAGTTCGGGAAAGAGACCCAGTACTTC. Residues: CASREFGKETQYF.

This clone was counted between two and nine times. The V gene is TRBV30, the J gene TRBJ2-2; 12 nucleotides agree with TRBD2. The V gene's germline CDR1 is GTSNPN and CDR2 SVGIG (reference sequence). The CDR3 extends over 14 amino acids. V was pared by 3 bases and J by 7 bases, with 3 bases of the junction left unmatched. CDR3 loop: CAWRLAGGVGELFF. CDR3 sequence (DNA): TGTGCCTGGAGACTAGCGGGAGGAGTCGGGGAGCTGTTTTTT.